The 32 T cell receptor beta chains listed next were all sequenced from one sample in a study of identical twins. MiXCR was run by TCRdb on the 5' RACE reads, yielding one entry per CDR3 protein. The repertoire has 200,000 to 250,000 distinct CDR3 sequences, approximately 11% of them found once; the top ten carry roughly 4.2%. The same data also contributed to another study, on yellow fever vaccine responses in identical twins.

Sequencing used memory (CD45RO+) T cells sorted from blood. The receptors derive from a woman aged 18-29 years in good health.

This chain links TRBV6-1 with TRBJ1-2, with a possible D match to TRBD1 (5 bases). V lost 0 bases and J lost 7, with 12 bases in between. Germline CDR1 is MNHNS and CDR2 is SASEGT. The CDR3 extends over 14 amino acids. CDR3 in DNA: TGTGCCAGCAGTGAAGCGGGCAGGGTTGGTGGCTACACCTTC. This translates into CASSEAGRVGGYTF.

This clonotype was recorded a few times. The chain combines TRBV28 with TRBJ2-2; no clear D. Germline V CDR1 and CDR2: MDHEN, SYDVKM. The CDR3 sequence is 13 residues long. V shed 10 bases and J shed 2 bases, with 11 bases lying between them. The CDR3: CATMDANTGELFF. The CDR3 nucleotides are TGTGCCACTATGGACGCAAACACCGGGGAGCTGTTTTTT.

This clonotype appeared a few times. The chain's CDR3 is CSARAALSNQPQHF. As DNA, the CDR3 is TGCAGTGCTAGAGCGGCTCTTAGCAATCAGCCCCAGCATTTT. The chain has TRBV20-1 and TRBJ1-5, with D uncertain. The CDR3 length is 14 residues. V was cut by 1 base and J by 0 bases, with 7 bases left in between. From germline, CDR1 is DFQATT and CDR2 SNEGSKA (reference sequence).

This clonotype was counted a few times. The genes are TRBV18 and TRBJ2-5, with D perhaps assigned TRBD1 or TRBD2 (5 bases each). The ends were cut back, 6 bases at V and 3 bases at J, with 11 bases in the middle. CDR3 length: 13 residues. Germline V gene lookup returns CDR1 KGHSH and CDR2 LQKENI. The DNA for the CDR3 is TGTGCCAGCTCTACGGGGCAGGAAGAGACCCAGTACTTC. It is translated as CASSTGQEETQYF.

V and J are TRBV7-2 and TRBJ2-3; D is ambiguous. Germline V lookup: CDR1 SGHTA, CDR2 FQGNSA. The CDR3 totals 13 residues. Trimming shortened V by 7 bases and J by 3 bases, and 11 bases separated the two germline ends. CDR3 residues: CASNSKGTDTQYF. The CDR3 DNA reads as TGTGCCAGCAACTCCAAGGGTACAGATACGCAGTATTTT. Variable domain in full (rest from reference TRBV7-2 and TRBJ2-3): GAGVSQSPSNKVTEKGKDVELRCDPISGHTALYWYRQSLGQGLEFLIYFQGNSAPDKSGLPSDRFSAERTGGSVSTLTIQRTQQEDSAVYLCASNSKGTDTQYFGPGTRLTVL.

This clonotype was counted many times. Relative to the germline gene, one junction end is altered; a read error may explain this. The rearrangement joins TRBV12-3 or TRBV12-4 to TRBJ2-2; D might be TRBD1 (6 bases). The CDR3 spans 13 residues. CDR3 residues: CASNLQGAGELFF. In nucleotides, the CDR3 is TGTGCCAGCAATTTACAGGGCGCCGGGGAGCTGTTTTTT.

This clonotype has at least ten counts. This sequence joins TRBV2 and TRBJ2-7, with D perhaps matching TRBD2 (5 bases). This CDR3 is 11 amino acids long. CDR1 is SNHLY and CDR2 is FYNNEI in the germline V gene. Trimming took 4 bases from V and 6 from J, leaving 7 bases between them. CDR3 in amino acids: CASSATSEQYF. As DNA, the CDR3 is TGTGCCAGCAGTGCTACTAGCGAGCAGTACTTC.

This chain joins TRBV5-4 and TRBJ2-7, with TRBD2 identical over 8 bases. CDR3 length: 14 residues. V shed 4 bases and J 2 bases; nucleotides not matched to a gene: 5. Per germline, CDR1 SGHNT and CDR2 YYREEE (reference sequence). CDR3 sequence (DNA): TGTGCCAGCAGCCACCCGGGACTAGCCTACGAGCAGTACTTC. This gives the protein CASSHPGLAYEQYF.

The V call is TRBV14, the J call TRBJ2-1; D might be TRBD2 (5 bases). Trimming pared 2 bases from V and 15 bases from J, leaving 17 bases between. The CDR3 has 13 residues. The V gene's germline CDR1 is SGHDN and CDR2 FVKESK. CDR3 bases: TGTGCCAGCAGCCAACCGCCGGGGTATACGCTGTTCTTC. This gives the protein CASSQPPGYTLFF.

This clonotype was seen more than once but under ten times. The J gene is TRBJ2-3, the V gene TRBV6-2 or TRBV6-3; D gene uncertain. This CDR3 has 14 amino acids. Germline V gene sequence: CDR1 MNHEY, CDR2 SVGEGT. Trimming took off 0 bases at V and 8 bases at J, with 12 bases between the two ends. The chain's CDR3 is CASSYSTAGRTQYF. The CDR3 nucleotides read TGTGCCAGCAGTTACTCCACGGCCGGACGTACGCAGTATTTT.

The chain employs TRBV7-3 and TRBJ2-1; 10 bases align to TRBD1. The CDR3 runs to 14 residues. Per germline, CDR1 SGHTA and CDR2 FQGTGA. Trimming cost V 5 bases and J 8 bases; bases outside gene matches: 6. CDR3 sequence: CASSMGQGRHEQFF. The CDR3 coding sequence is TGTGCCAGCAGCATGGGACAGGGGAGGCATGAGCAGTTCTTC.

The chain joins TRBV7-2 to TRBJ2-6, with D unclear. Trimming left V 1 base short and J 2 bases short, with 6 bases between. Germline loops: CDR1 SGHTA, CDR2 FQGNSA. CDR3 size: 15 residues. CDR3 sequence (DNA): TGTGCCAGCAGCTTAGTACGCGCTGGGGCCAACGTCCTGACTTTC. It translates to CASSLVRAGANVLTF.

The sample holds a few counts of this clonotype. The J gene is TRBJ2-1, the V gene TRBV30, with 10 bases aligning to TRBD2. The junction had 2 bases not matched to a gene; V was cut back by 4 bases and J by 8 bases. CDR1 is GTSNPN and CDR2 is SVGIG in the germline V gene (reference sequence). The CDR3 runs to 12 residues. The DNA of the CDR3 is TGTGCCTGGACTAGCGGGAGTCATGAGCAGTTCTTC. It translates to CAWTSGSHEQFF.

At least ten counts were recorded for this clonotype. CDR3 sequence reads: CASSPSSSGANVLTF. CDR3 bases: TGTGCCAGCAGTCCCTCATCCTCTGGGGCCAACGTCCTGACTTTC. The chain uses TRBV3-1 and TRBJ2-6; no reliable D call. CDR3 length equals 15 residues. Germline assignment: CDR1 LGHDT and CDR2 YNNKEL (reference sequence). The ends were cut back, 6 bases at V and 0 bases at J, with 9 bases in the middle. The full variable domain, completed using reference TRBV3-1 and TRBJ2-6, is DTAVSQTPKYLVTQMGNDKSIKCEQNLGHDTMYWYKQDSKKFLKIMFSYNNKELIINETVPNRFSPKSPDKAHLNLHINSLELGDSAVYFCASSPSSSGANVLTFGAGSRLTVL.

This clonotype was detected only a few times. This chain uses TRBV5-1 with TRBJ1-6; weak D call: TRBD1 (6 bases). The V end lost 4 bases, the J end lost 5 bases, and 16 bases lay between the germline ends. The CDR3 sequence is 16 residues long. The germline CDR1 and CDR2 sequences are SGHRS and YFSETQ. The chain's CDR3 is CASSGGTFVNNSPLHF. In DNA, the CDR3 is TGCGCCAGCAGCGGGGGGACATTTGTTAATAATTCACCCCTCCACTTT. The full variable domain, in which reference TRBV5-1 and TRBJ1-6 provide the parts outside the CDR3, is KAGVTQTPRYLIKTRGQQVTLSCSPISGHRSVSWYQQTPGQGLQFLFEYFSETQRNKGNFPGRFSGRQFSNSRSEMNVSTLELGDSALYLCASSGGTFVNNSPLHFGNGTRLTVT.

The chain links TRBV7-2 to TRBJ2-5; TRBD2 aligns across 7 bases. J gave up 5 bases and V 7 bases, and 13 bases lay outside the gene matches. The germline V gene has CDR1 SGHTA and CDR2 FQGNSA. The CDR3 spans 15 residues. CDR3 bases: TGTGCCAGCAACCCGTATGGCCGGGGAGGGGAGACCCAGTACTTC. Translated: CASNPYGRGGETQYF. Drawing the rest from reference TRBV7-2 and TRBJ2-5, the complete variable domain is GAGVSQSPSNKVTEKGKDVELRCDPISGHTALYWYRQSLGQGLEFLIYFQGNSAPDKSGLPSDRFSAERTGGSVSTLTIQRTQQEDSAVYLCASNPYGRGGETQYFGPGTRLLVL.

The chain carries TRBV24-1 and TRBJ2-2; the match to TRBD1 covers 11 bases. V shed 7 bases and J 7 bases; nucleotides not matched to a gene: 4. Germline loops: CDR1 KGHDR, CDR2 SFDVKD. The CDR3 has 14 residues. CDR3 coding DNA: TGTGCCACCAGCGGACAGGGGGCTTTCGGGGAGCTGTTTTTT. Its translation: CATSGQGAFGELFF.

This clonotype has just a few counts. CDR3 sequence (DNA): TGTGCCAGCAGCGTAGGGGGGCGCTACGAGCAGTACTTC. As protein: CASSVGGRYEQYF. The chain joins TRBV9 to TRBJ2-7, with D tentatively TRBD1 (6 bases). Deletions cut 0 bases from V and 3 bases from J, with 7 bases between. The CDR3 spans 13 residues. Germline CDR1 and CDR2: SGDLS and YYNGEE.

The table lists this clonotype with a few counts. The rearrangement uses TRBV5-1 and TRBJ1-1; TRBD1 might be the D (6 bases). The CDR3 is 14 amino acids. The ends were cut back, 3 bases at V and 1 base at J, with 10 bases in the middle. Germline-derived CDR1 and CDR2 are SGHRS and YFSETQ. This CDR3 reads CASSSGQKNTEAFF. The CDR3 DNA reads TGCGCCAGCAGCTCTGGACAGAAGAACACTGAAGCTTTCTTT.

This clonotype showed up just a few times. This chain connects TRBV3-1 to TRBJ2-7; 14 bases map to TRBD2. J was trimmed by 5 bases and V by 5 bases; bases with no gene match: 11. Germline lookup yields CDR1 LGHDT and CDR2 YNNKEL (reference sequence). This CDR3 spans 17 amino acids. The CDR3, as DNA: TGTGCCAGCAGCACACCGGGACTAGCGGGAGCTCTAAACGAGCAGTACTTC. Amino acid sequence: CASSTPGLAGALNEQYF.

This clonotype was seen more than once but under ten times. The chain carries TRBV5-1 and TRBJ2-1; 7 nucleotides agree with TRBD2. The CDR3 is 15 amino acids. Germline V gene data show CDR1 as SGHRS and CDR2 as YFSETQ. With 6 bases clipped from V and 8 bases from J, the junction kept 14 bases outside the gene matches. CDR3: CASTQPRGGLDEQFF. CDR3 DNA sequence: TGCGCCAGCACCCAACCCCGGGGAGGGTTGGATGAGCAGTTCTTC.

This clonotype came up a few times. This chain joins TRBV5-6 and TRBJ2-7; 9 positions agree with TRBD2. Looked up from germline, CDR1 is SGHDT and CDR2 is YYEEEE. V was clipped by 3 bases and J by 0 bases; unmatched bases: 7. This CDR3 has 16 residues. The CDR3 reads CASSSRTSVDSYEQYF. CDR3 bases: TGTGCCAGCAGCTCCCGGACTAGCGTCGACTCCTACGAGCAGTACTTC.

This clonotype was picked up a small number of times. The chain uses TRBV20-1 and TRBJ2-5; TRBD1 matches at 7 bases. Germline loops: CDR1 DFQATT, CDR2 SNEGSKA (reference sequence). The CDR3 is 14 residues long. Unmatched junction bases numbered 7, after V lost 5 bases and J lost 1 base. This CDR3 is CSARQGGGQETQYF. DNA of the CDR3: TGCAGTGCTCGACAGGGCGGTGGCCAAGAGACCCAGTACTTC.

This chain links TRBV14 with TRBJ2-7, with D possibly being TRBD1 (6 bases). Deletions cut 2 bases from V and 10 bases from J, with 9 bases between. Germline CDR1 is SGHDN and CDR2 is FVKESK. The CDR3 spans 11 residues. CDR3: CASSQTGTQYF. The DNA of the CDR3 is TGTGCCAGCAGCCAAACCGGGACACAGTACTTC.

There are a few counts of this clonotype. The chain links TRBV6-1 to TRBJ2-7; 7 bases map to TRBD1. Germline assignment: CDR1 MNHNS and CDR2 SASEGT. V was pared by 5 bases and J by 2 bases, with 3 bases of the junction left unmatched. CDR3 length equals 13 residues. This CDR3 is CASSTTGTYEQYF. Here the CDR3 DNA reads TGTGCCAGCAGTACGACAGGGACCTACGAGCAGTACTTC.

This clonotype was detected ten times or more. The chain employs TRBV12-3 or TRBV12-4 and TRBJ1-4; no reliable D call. V lost 3 bases to trimming and J lost 10 bases, with 12 bases between them. The CDR3 has 13 amino acids. DNA for the CDR3: TGTGCCAGCAGTTTGCCGGCCATACGAAAACTGTTTTTT. Translated: CASSLPAIRKLFF.

This clonotype was seen at least ten times. The rearrangement joins TRBV6-5 to TRBJ2-2; D remains unclear. V gave up 0 bases and J gave up 5 bases, with 7 bases separating them. Germline assignment: CDR1 MNHEY and CDR2 SVGAGI. The CDR3 runs to 14 residues. CDR3 coding DNA: TGTGCCAGCAGTTACTCTGGAGAAACCGGGGAGCTGTTTTTT. This codes for CASSYSGETGELFF.

This chain links TRBV20-1 with TRBJ2-3; D not certain. With 8 bases removed from V and 3 bases from J, the gap between germline ends came to 12 bases. The CDR3 extends over 12 amino acids. CDR1 is DFQATT and CDR2 is SNEGSKA in the germline V gene (reference sequence). The CDR3 region has the DNA TGCAGTTCCTCCCGGCCGACAGATACGCAGTATTTT. Protein: CSSSRPTDTQYF.

The rearrangement joins TRBV24-1 to TRBJ1-4; 9 nucleotides match TRBD1. The CDR3 is 18 amino acids. The trim removed 5 bases at V and 7 bases at J, leaving 16 bases unmatched. Germline CDR1 KGHDR, CDR2 SFDVKD. The DNA for the CDR3 is TGTGCCACCAGTGGAACACCGGGACAGGGATTTAGGGCTGAAAAACTGTTTTTT. Translated: CATSGTPGQGFRAEKLFF.

The chain carries TRBV7-2 and TRBJ2-2; 11 bases align to TRBD2. CDR1 is SGHTA and CDR2 is FQGNSA in the germline V gene. The CDR3 is made up of 16 amino acids. Germline trimming cut 5 bases from V and 6 bases from J; bases unmatched to any gene: 8. CDR3 coding DNA: TGTGCCAGCAGCCCTCCGGGACTAGCGGAACCCGGGGAGCTGTTTTTT. It translates to CASSPPGLAEPGELFF.

This clonotype was seen at least ten times. The chain employs TRBV5-6 and TRBJ2-2; 9 nucleotides agree with TRBD2. The CDR3 extends over 16 amino acids. Germline CDR1 and CDR2: SGHDT and YYEEEE. Trimming removed 2 bases from V and 4 bases from J; junction bases left unmatched: 6. The CDR3, as DNA: TGTGCCAGCAGCTTTTCCAGCGGGGGGACCACCGGGGAGCTGTTTTTT. Protein: CASSFSSGGTTGELFF.

This chain links TRBV20-1 with TRBJ2-7; D is perhaps TRBD2 (6 bases). Germline lookup yields CDR1 DFQATT and CDR2 SNEGSKA (reference sequence). The CDR3 totals 14 residues. Trimming removed 1 base at V and 1 base at J, with 11 bases between. CDR3 sequence: CSARVLRGSYEQYF. In DNA form, the CDR3 reads TGCAGTGCTAGAGTATTACGGGGGTCCTACGAGCAGTACTTC.